A single sample gave rise to the 11 T cell receptor beta chains below, sequenced in a study of blood T cell repertoires in COVID-19. TCRdb's table, derived via immunoSEQ multiplex PCR, lists solely in-frame clones and lacks some. In the table there are approximately 260,000 clones, 70% to 90% of which are singletons. Sequencing was done on a sample of peripheral blood. The receptors were sampled from a woman between 70 and 85 years old with acute or convalescent COVID-19.

This chain connects TRBV12-3 or TRBV12-4 to TRBJ1-2, with 9 bases that match TRBD1. V lost 3 bases and J lost 8; bases outside the gene matches: 4. CDR3 length: 13 amino acids. Here the CDR3 DNA reads TGTGCCAGCAGTTTTGACAGGGGGTTAGGCTACACCTTC. This gives the protein CASSFDRGLGYTF.

V is TRBV6-5 and J is TRBJ2-1; 11 bases align to TRBD2. Germline lookup yields CDR1 MNHEY and CDR2 SVGAGI. This CDR3 region has 14 residues. Trimming cost V 6 bases and J 4 bases; bases outside gene matches: 2. The CDR3 DNA follows: TGTGCCAGCAGGACTAGCGGGGCTTACAATGAGCAGTTCTTC. Translation: CASRTSGAYNEQFF.

The genes are TRBV3-1 (or the pseudogene TRBV3-2) and TRBJ1-2; tentative D call: TRBD1 (5 bases). Trimming took 2 bases from V and 4 from J, leaving 8 bases between them. CDR3 size: 13 residues. CDR1 LGHDT and CDR2 YNNKEL come from the germline V gene (reference sequence). This CDR3 is CASSQQGIYGYTF. CDR3 bases: TGTGCCAGCAGCCAACAGGGCATCTATGGCTACACCTTC.

This clone has only a few counts. This chain uses TRBV18 with TRBJ1-1; 7 bases match TRBD1. This CDR3 is 14 amino acids long. V dropped 5 bases and J dropped 8; count of bases not matched to a gene: 11. Germline lookup yields CDR1 KGHSH and CDR2 LQKENI. The CDR3 DNA reads TGTGCCAGCTCATTTGGGAGCAGGGGGTACGAAGCTTTCTTT. Translated: CASSFGSRGYEAFF.

The chain combines TRBV12-2 with TRBJ1-2; the table names TRBD1, a call not compared with the DNA. TRBV12-2 is flagged as a pseudogene. The CDR3 length is 15 residues. Here the CDR3 DNA reads TGTGCAAGTCGCTACTGGGCCGGGACAGAATATGGCTACACCTTC. Its protein is CASRYWAGTEYGYTF.

The V and J genes are TRBV3-1 (or the pseudogene TRBV3-2) and TRBJ2-1; weak D call: TRBD2 (8 bases). V lost 3 bases, J lost 8 bases, and 17 bases lay in between. Germline V gene lookup returns CDR1 LGHDT and CDR2 YNNKEL (reference sequence). The CDR3 loop spans 15 amino acids. CDR3 protein: CASSQRTGGGDEQFF. The CDR3 DNA reads as TGTGCCAGCAGCCAGAGGACGGGAGGGGGCGATGAGCAGTTCTTC.

V gene TRBV6-5 combines with J gene TRBJ1-5; D gene unclear. Trimming stripped 5 bases from V and 8 bases from J, with 13 bases between. This CDR3 region has 13 residues. Germline V gives CDR1 MNHEY, CDR2 SVGAGI. The CDR3 coding sequence is TGTGCCAGCAGTACCCGGTCCATTGAGCCCCAGCATTTT. It is translated as CASSTRSIEPQHF.

The CDR3 is CASSERADTQYF. CDR3 nucleotide sequence: TGCGCCAGCTCGGAACGGGCAGATACGCAGTATTTT. V gene TRBV5-1 combines with J gene TRBJ2-3, with no clear D. The CDR3 runs 12 residues. CDR1 and CDR2 (germline): SGHRS, YFSETQ. V lost 7 bases and J lost 4, with 10 bases in between. Supplemented by reference TRBV5-1 and TRBJ2-3, the full variable domain reads KAGVTQTPRYLIKTRGQQVTLSCSPISGHRSVSWYQQTPGQGLQFLFEYFSETQRNKGNFPGRFSGRQFSNSRSEMNVSTLELGDSALYLCASSERADTQYFGPGTRLTVL.

The V call is TRBV5-1, the J call TRBJ2-1, with 8 bases identical to TRBD1. This CDR3 spans 14 amino acids. The V gene's germline CDR1 is SGHRS and CDR2 YFSETQ. V shed 4 bases, J shed 10 bases, and the junction held 10 bases outside the gene matches. CDR3 DNA: TGCGCCAGCAGCGACCCGACAGGGGCGGACGAGCAGTTCTTC. Translating it yields CASSDPTGADEQFF.

The V gene is TRBV13, the J gene TRBJ1-6, with D tentatively TRBD1 (6 bases). The germline V gene encodes CDR1 PRHDT and CDR2 FYEKMQ (reference sequence). The CDR3 consists of 13 residues. The germline V and J ends were trimmed by 5 bases and 12 bases, with 14 bases remaining between them. CDR3 amino acids: CASSPETGGPLHF. The CDR3 DNA sequence: TGTGCCAGCAGCCCAGAGACAGGAGGACCCCTCCACTTT. Full variable domain (remainder filled in from reference TRBV13 and TRBJ1-6): AAGVIQSPRHLIKEKRETATLKCYPIPRHDTVYWYQQGPGQDPQFLISFYEKMQSDKGSIPDRFSAQQFSDYHSELNMSSLELGDSALYFCASSPETGGPLHFGNGTRLTVT.

The chain uses TRBV30 and TRBJ1-1; D remains unclear. Trimming left V 1 base short and J 5 bases short, with 17 bases between. The CDR3 contains 15 residues. CDR1 and CDR2 (germline): GTSNPN, SVGIG (reference sequence). The CDR3 is CAWSALGRDGTEAFF. The CDR3 nucleotides are TGTGCCTGGAGTGCCTTGGGCCGGGATGGGACTGAAGCTTTCTTT.